The 5 T cell receptor beta chains below all came from one sample that was sequenced in a study of blood T cell repertoires in COVID-19. The protocol was immunoSEQ multiplex PCR, while the TCRdb copy is restricted to in-frame clones and leaves out a portion. Here the sample spans some 150,000 clones, 87% being singletons. Sequencing was carried out using peripheral blood. These receptors all come from a woman between 45 and 65 years old with acute or convalescent COVID-19.

This clone turned up a few times. CDR3 coding DNA: TGTGCCAGCAGTCCCCGGCCGACAGAGACCCAGCCCCAGCATTTT. This translates into CASSPRPTETQPQHF. The chain employs TRBV2 and TRBJ1-5, with D perhaps matching TRBD1 (5 bases). The germline V gene has CDR1 SNHLY and CDR2 FYNNEI. The CDR3 spans 15 residues. V lost 5 bases and J 7 bases, leaving 18 bases between the germline ends.

The chain recombines TRBV5-1 with TRBJ2-7; a weak D match, TRBD1 (5 bases). Trimming pared 2 bases from V and 3 bases from J, leaving 12 bases between. The CDR3 is made up of 14 amino acids. The germline CDR1 and CDR2 sequences are SGHRS and YFSETQ. CDR3 coding DNA: TGCGCCAGCAGCTTTGCCAGGGTCGGCTACGAGCAGTACTTC. Translating it yields CASSFARVGYEQYF. The variable domain in full, with the rest retrieved from reference TRBV5-1 and TRBJ2-7, is KAGVTQTPRYLIKTRGQQVTLSCSPISGHRSVSWYQQTPGQGLQFLFEYFSETQRNKGNFPGRFSGRQFSNSRSEMNVSTLELGDSALYLCASSFARVGYEQYFGPGTRLTVT.

V gene TRBV30 combines with J gene TRBJ2-2; the match to TRBD1 covers 11 bases. CDR3 length equals 17 residues. Germline CDR1 GTSNPN, CDR2 SVGIG (reference sequence). The trim removed 0 bases at V and 7 bases at J, leaving 10 bases unmatched. The CDR3 sequence is CAWSVRTGGAFGGELFF. CDR3 in DNA: TGTGCCTGGAGTGTAAGGACAGGGGGCGCCTTTGGCGGGGAGCTGTTTTTT.

The J gene is TRBJ2-6, the V gene TRBV5-5, with D possibly TRBD1 on 5 matching bases. From germline, CDR1 is SGHKS and CDR2 YYEKEE (reference sequence). V shed 3 bases and J shed 3 bases, with 10 bases lying between them. The CDR3 loop spans 15 amino acids. DNA for the CDR3: TGTGCCAGCAGCTCCTCAGGGAATGGGGCCAACGTCCTGACTTTC. Translating it yields CASSSSGNGANVLTF.

This sequence joins TRBV28 and TRBJ1-2, with 11 bases lining up with TRBD1. Trimming took 6 bases from V and 4 from J; bases not matched to a gene: 7. The CDR3 is 15 amino acids. Germline CDR1 MDHEN, CDR2 SYDVKM. Here the CDR3 reads CASSDPGQGGYGYTF. As DNA, the CDR3 is TGTGCCAGCAGCGATCCGGGACAGGGGGGCTATGGCTACACCTTC.